The clone carrying this T cell receptor (beta chain) was observed a few times. Antigen: not known. Treatment: approximately 10-day PBMC culture with coronavirus spike peptide pools or control peptides (ViraFEST assay). In germline, CDR1 is SEHNR, CDR2 FQNEAQ (reference sequence). Trimming pared 5 bases from V and 4 bases from J, leaving 21 bases between. This CDR3 region has 16 residues. The entry originates in a study of vaccination and CD4 T cells after COVID-19. Study information: Post-COVID specimens were obtained a median 101 days after diagnosis (range 35 to 161). Study results and caveats: Median SARS-CoV-2-reactive clonotype numbers rose nonsignificantly, roughly 21 to 38.

At the Johns Hopkins FTIC core, DNA taken from cultured CD4+ T cells was sequenced by way of the Oncomine TCR Beta short-read assay. TCRdb analysed the PCR reads with MiXCR anew, one entry per CDR3 protein. The sample has approximately 16,000 distinct CDR3 sequences, 30% to 45% seen once. The TCR was taken from a human donor with COVID-19. This chain connects TRBV7-9 to TRBJ2-7; a possible D gene is TRBD1 (6 bases). Sequenced input: cultured CD4+ T cells from blood. The CDR3 loop reads CASSPPFRTAVYEQYF. The CDR3 bases are TGTGCCAGCAGCCCCCCCTTCAGGACAGCCGTTTACGAGCAGTACTTC.